The present entry profiles one T cell receptor (beta chain) with its context. An end of the junction differs from the germline gene, which may be a read error. This sample is part of a study of blood T cell repertoires in COVID-19. Participant age was about 18 to 89 years, and participants resided in about two dozen US areas. The CDR3 is 16 amino acids. Germline-derived CDR1 and CDR2 are SGHAT and FQNNGV. Assay used: immunoSEQ multiplex PCR; TCRdb lists only in-frame clones, some missing. This repertoire shows 150,000 to 180,000 clones, under 90% found once; its top ten account for approximately 7.3%.

Input material: PBMCs or T cells enriched from blood (not recorded which). The TCR comes from a man between 50 and 59 years old who had recovered from COVID-19. The chain carries TRBV11-2 and TRBJ1-4; D may be TRBD1 (5 bases). Written as DNA, the CDR3 is TGTGTCAGCAGCTTGTCGGGGGGGGCAACTAATGAAAAACTGTTTTTT. Translated, it gives CVSSLSGGATNEKLFF. Based on the CDR3 plus reference TRBV11-2 and TRBJ1-4, the full variable domain is EAGVAQSPRYKIIEKRQSVAFWCNPISGHATLYWYQQILGQGPKLLIQFQNNGVVDDSQLPKDRFSAERLKGVDSTLKIQPAKLEDSAVYLCVSSLSGGATNEKLFFGSGTQLSVL.